One sample yielded the 14 T cell receptor beta chains listed below, sequenced in a study of shared clonotypes between healthy human individuals. Measured with immunoSEQ multiplex PCR; TCRdb has only the in-frame clones, and not every one. The top ten hold 1.5% to 2% of the sample, which has around 2.1 million clones, 85% to 95% seen once. Selected positively for CCR7 and CD45RO-negative, naive CD8 cells excluded terminally differentiated effector memory CD45RA+ cells. Sequencing input: naive CD8+ T cells from PBMCs. These receptors came from a young man in good health. Some clones in this sample may be carry-over from other donors' samples.

About this clone itself: The sample carries other DNA sequences with the same CDR3. CDR3: CASSLLLAGGPYEQYF. As DNA, the CDR3 is TGTGCCAGCAGTTTGCTTTTGGCGGGAGGACCCTACGAGCAGTACTTC. The chain recombines TRBV27 with TRBJ2-7; 8 bases match TRBD2. V lost 3 bases, J lost 2 bases, and 9 bases stayed unmatched. Looked up from germline, CDR1 is MNHEY and CDR2 is SMNVEV (reference sequence). The CDR3 contains 16 residues.

The chain joins TRBV19 to TRBJ2-3, with 10 bases that match TRBD2. Germline assignment: CDR1 LNHDA and CDR2 SQIVND (reference sequence). This CDR3 region has 15 residues. Trimming took 7 bases from V and 5 from J; bases not matched to a gene: 9. The CDR3 reads CASIESSGSGDTQYF. Written as DNA, the CDR3 is TGTGCCAGTATAGAGTCTAGCGGGAGTGGAGATACGCAGTATTTT.

This clone was observed a single time. The genes are TRBV7-8 and TRBJ2-3, with TRBD1 identical over 8 bases. The trim removed 4 bases at V and 2 bases at J, leaving 8 bases unmatched. The CDR3 length is 16 residues. The germline V gene encodes CDR1 SGHVS and CDR2 FQNEAQ. This chain's CDR3 is CASSWPRTGPTDTQYF. DNA of the CDR3: TGTGCCAGCAGCTGGCCCAGGACAGGGCCCACAGATACGCAGTATTTT.

This clone was observed once. The chain links TRBV4-2 to TRBJ1-5; no definite D call. Germline-derived CDR1 and CDR2 are LGHNA and YNFKEQ. The germline V and J ends were trimmed by 0 bases and 0 bases, with 9 bases remaining between them. The CDR3 sequence is 16 residues long. CDR3 region: CASSQEHGSSNQPQHF. CDR3 in DNA: TGTGCCAGCAGCCAAGAGCATGGGTCTAGCAATCAGCCCCAGCATTTT.

The CDR3 coding sequence is TGTGCCAGCAGTTTCGGCGGGCTGTTCTACGAGCAGTACTTC. This encodes CASSFGGLFYEQYF. The genes are TRBV7-9 and TRBJ2-7; D might be TRBD2 (5 bases). Trimming stripped 6 bases from V and 3 bases from J, with 15 bases between. The length of the CDR3 is 14 residues. CDR1 and CDR2 from the germline V gene are SEHNR and FQNEAQ (reference sequence).

This clone was counted only a few times. This chain connects TRBV7-2 to TRBJ2-2; D unresolved. Germline lookup yields CDR1 SGHTA and CDR2 FQGNSA. Trimming removed 6 bases at V and 4 bases at J, with 9 bases between. CDR3 length equals 13 residues. The CDR3 sequence: CASSGRSTGELFF. The CDR3 bases are TGTGCCAGCAGTGGTCGATCCACCGGGGAGCTGTTTTTT.

The chain uses TRBV18 and TRBJ2-1; TRBD2 matches at 12 bases. This CDR3 is 16 amino acids long. Germline V lookup: CDR1 KGHSH, CDR2 LQKENI. With V trimmed by 7 bases and J by 7 bases, 11 bases remained unmatched. The CDR3, as DNA: TGTGCCAGCTGCGAAATTGGGACTAGCGGGCTGAATGAGCAGTTCTTC. Amino acids: CASCEIGTSGLNEQFF. The whole variable domain, remainder taken from reference TRBV18 and TRBJ2-1, is NAGVMQNPRHLVRRRGQEARLRCSPMKGHSHVYWYRQLPEEGLKFMVYLQKENIIDESGMPKERFSAEFPKEGPSILRIQQVVRGDSAAYFCASCEIGTSGLNEQFFGPGTRLTVL.

V and J are TRBV15 and TRBJ1-5, with 7 nucleotides matching TRBD1. Germline CDR1 reads LNHNV; CDR2 reads YYDKDF (reference sequence). The CDR3 consists of 15 residues. The V gene end was trimmed by 8 bases and the J gene end by 3 bases; junction bases not matched to a gene: 10. The CDR3 coding sequence is TGTGCCACCGGGGCGCTTAGGGGGCACAATCAGCCCCAGCATTTT. Amino acids: CATGALRGHNQPQHF. Based on the CDR3 plus reference TRBV15 and TRBJ1-5, the full variable domain is DAMVIQNPRYQVTQFGKPVTLSCSQTLNHNVMYWYQQKSSQAPKLLFHYYDKDFNNEADTPDNFQSRRPNTSFCFLDIRSPGLGDTAMYLCATGALRGHNQPQHFGDGTRLSIL.

V usage is TRBV28 and J usage is TRBJ1-1; D ambiguous. The CDR3 has 14 amino acids. Germline assignment: CDR1 MDHEN and CDR2 SYDVKM. V lost 10 bases, J lost 4 bases, and 19 bases lay in between. In DNA, the CDR3 is TGTGCCACCGATGAATTCCCGGATTCCACTGAAGCTTTCTTT. It specifies CATDEFPDSTEAFF.

The rearrangement joins TRBV7-8 to TRBJ2-1; the match to TRBD2 covers 7 bases. Germline values: CDR1 SGHVS, CDR2 FQNEAQ. The CDR3 has 16 amino acids. V lost 2 bases and J lost 4; bases outside the gene matches: 8. The CDR3 nucleotides are TGTGCCAGCAGCTTAACGGCTAGCGGTTCATACAATGAGCAGTTCTTC. It codes for CASSLTASGSYNEQFF.

The chain carries TRBV9 and TRBJ2-1, with D maybe TRBD2 (6 bases). The V gene lost 3 bases and the J gene lost 10 bases, with 17 bases spanning the gap. Germline loops: CDR1 SGDLS, CDR2 YYNGEE. The CDR3 has 14 residues. CDR3 in amino acids: CASSAGGLSTEQFF. The CDR3 coding sequence is TGTGCCAGCAGCGCCGGGGGACTTTCGACGGAGCAGTTCTTC.

The chain joins TRBV5-1 to TRBJ2-1; 11 bases match TRBD2. Germline trimming cut 3 bases from V and 9 bases from J; bases unmatched to any gene: 17. Germline CDR1 SGHRS, CDR2 YFSETQ. This CDR3 spans 18 amino acids. The CDR3 sequence is CASSSTPLAGGGLGEQFF. CDR3 DNA: TGCGCCAGCAGCTCCACCCCTCTAGCGGGAGGCGGGTTGGGTGAGCAGTTCTTC. Looking up the rest from reference TRBV5-1 and TRBJ2-1 gives the full variable domain: KAGVTQTPRYLIKTRGQQVTLSCSPISGHRSVSWYQQTPGQGLQFLFEYFSETQRNKGNFPGRFSGRQFSNSRSEMNVSTLELGDSALYLCASSSTPLAGGGLGEQFFGPGTRLTVL.

This chain links TRBV19 with TRBJ2-2; D gene ambiguous. From germline, CDR1 is LNHDA and CDR2 SQIVND (reference sequence). This CDR3 is 13 amino acids long. The V and J ends lost 5 bases and 6 bases respectively, with 10 bases between them. CDR3 DNA: TGTGCCAGTAGTCCCACCCGGCCCGGGGAGCTGTTTTTT. Encoded protein: CASSPTRPGELFF.

DNA of the CDR3: TGTGCCAGCAGCTTGGGACAGGGGACAAACTATGGCTACACCTTC. It yields the protein CASSLGQGTNYGYTF. This chain uses TRBV5-5 with TRBJ1-2; 8 nucleotides line up with TRBD1. Germline CDR1 is SGHKS and CDR2 is YYEKEE (reference sequence). The CDR3 sequence is 15 residues long. After removal of 0 bases from V and 2 bases from J, the junction contained 3 bases not matched to a gene.